A single sample gave rise to the 22 T cell receptor beta chains below, sequenced in a study of T cells in localized non-small cell lung cancer. Assay used: immunoSEQ multiplex PCR; TCRdb lists only in-frame clones, some missing. The sample lists tens of thousands of clones; 85% were seen once. The specimen was PBMCs, collected before any cancer treatment. The receptors derive from a woman aged 35 to 70 with stage II squamous cell lung carcinoma.

This clone has only one observation. The V and J genes are TRBV19 and TRBJ2-2, with D perhaps TRBD1 or TRBD2 (5 bases each). Germline V gives CDR1 LNHDA, CDR2 SQIVND (reference sequence). V shed 6 bases and J shed 8 bases, with 16 bases lying between them. There are 14 residues in the CDR3. CDR3 in amino acids: CASRHGTRTGELFF. The CDR3, as DNA: TGTGCCAGTAGGCACGGGACGAGAACAGGGGAGCTGTTTTTT.

The CDR3 DNA is TGTGCCAGCAGCGTAGTGGGAGGGAACACTGAAGCTTTCTTT. It is translated as CASSVVGGNTEAFF. This chain connects TRBV9 to TRBJ1-1; D ambiguous. CDR1 and CDR2 from the germline V gene are SGDLS and YYNGEE. The germline V and J ends were trimmed by 0 bases and 1 base, with 7 bases remaining between them. This CDR3 comprises 14 residues.

The genes are TRBV11-2 and TRBJ2-7; 7 bases align to TRBD2. The V gene end was trimmed by 1 base and the J gene end by 6 bases; junction bases not matched to a gene: 9. Germline V gene sequence: CDR1 SGHAT, CDR2 FQNNGV. The CDR3 has 15 residues. CDR3 residues: CASSLGGSVGGEQYF. In DNA, the CDR3 is TGTGCCAGCAGCTTAGGCGGGAGTGTTGGGGGCGAGCAGTACTTC. Full variable domain (missing parts from reference TRBV11-2 and TRBJ2-7): EAGVAQSPRYKIIEKRQSVAFWCNPISGHATLYWYQQILGQGPKLLIQFQNNGVVDDSQLPKDRFSAERLKGVDSTLKIQPAKLEDSAVYLCASSLGGSVGGEQYFGPGTRLTVT.

The V gene is TRBV2, the J gene TRBJ1-1, with D unresolved. The CDR3 contains 13 residues. CDR1 and CDR2 (germline): SNHLY, FYNNEI. Trimming pared 8 bases from V and 1 base from J, leaving 11 bases between. The CDR3, as DNA: TGTGCCAGCGAATTGGAAGGGAACACTGAAGCTTTCTTT. Translated: CASELEGNTEAFF.

The CDR3 is CASSEGDDEKLFF. For the CDR3, the DNA is TGTGCCTCCTCCGAAGGGGACGATGAAAAACTGTTTTTT. J is TRBJ1-4 and V is TRBV10-3, with a weak D call TRBD1 (5 bases). Per the germline V gene, CDR1 is ENHRY and CDR2 is SYGVKD. The CDR3 runs 13 residues. V was cut by 11 bases and J by 6 bases, with 16 bases left in between.

This chain links TRBV7-8 with TRBJ1-1; D unclear. Germline CDR1 is SGHVS and CDR2 is FQNEAQ. This CDR3 has 14 amino acids. V dropped 7 bases and J dropped 3 bases, with 15 bases sitting between them. CDR3 sequence reads: CASTLGRLDTEAFF. The CDR3 region has the DNA TGTGCCAGCACCCTTGGAAGGCTGGACACTGAAGCTTTCTTT.

This rearrangement joins TRBV29-1 to TRBJ2-3; 8 nucleotides line up with TRBD2. CDR1 SQVTM and CDR2 ANQGSEA come from the germline V gene. Trimming at V came to 6 bases and at J to 0 bases, leaving 11 bases not matched to a gene. This CDR3 is built from 16 residues. For the CDR3, the DNA is TGCAGCGTAAGCTCCCTTAGCGGGGCTAGCACAGATACGCAGTATTTT. Translated: CSVSSLSGASTDTQYF.

The rearrangement links TRBV6-5 to TRBJ2-7; 10 bases agree with TRBD2. CDR1 MNHEY and CDR2 SVGAGI come from the germline V gene. Trimming at V came to 2 bases and at J to 5 bases, leaving 6 bases not matched to a gene. This CDR3 is 15 amino acids long. CDR3 loop: CASSYTSGTSDEQYF. The DNA for the CDR3 is TGTGCCAGCAGTTACACCTCCGGGACTAGCGACGAGCAGTACTTC.

This sequence joins TRBV4-2 and TRBJ2-1; perhaps TRBD1 as D (5 bases). The CDR3 contains 15 residues. V lost 1 base and J lost 5, with 12 bases in between. Germline CDR1 LGHNA, CDR2 YNFKEQ. The CDR3 reads CASSQAWGQNNEQFF. The CDR3 coding sequence is TGTGCCAGCAGCCAAGCTTGGGGCCAGAACAATGAGCAGTTCTTC.

The chain uses TRBV6-5 and TRBJ1-2; D gene uncertain. The V end lost 2 bases, the J end lost 4 bases, and 8 bases lay between the germline ends. CDR1 MNHEY and CDR2 SVGAGI come from the germline V gene. The CDR3 loop spans 13 amino acids. The CDR3 sequence is CASSYERGYGYTF. The CDR3 nucleotides are TGTGCCAGCAGTTACGAGAGAGGCTATGGCTACACCTTC.

V and J are TRBV5-1 and TRBJ2-3, with D possibly TRBD2 on 6 matching bases. The germline V gene encodes CDR1 SGHRS and CDR2 YFSETQ. The V and J ends lost 4 bases and 0 bases respectively, with 15 bases between them. The CDR3 length is 16 residues. The CDR3 here is CASSAGLIGSTDTQYF. The CDR3 region has the DNA TGCGCCAGCAGCGCGGGACTGATAGGTAGCACAGATACGCAGTATTTT.

This rearrangement joins TRBV30 to TRBJ2-7; D possibly corresponds to TRBD2 (5 bases). Germline CDR1 and CDR2: GTSNPN and SVGIG (reference sequence). This CDR3 comprises 14 residues. The V and J ends lost 3 bases and 7 bases respectively, with 19 bases between them. The CDR3, as DNA: TGTGCCTGGAGGGACCTAGAGGGTCTGGGGGAGCAGTACTTC. Its protein is CAWRDLEGLGEQYF.

The chain combines TRBV7-2 with TRBJ2-3; 12 positions match TRBD2. V lost 5 bases, J lost 5 bases, and 8 bases stayed unmatched. The CDR3 spans 16 residues. Germline values: CDR1 SGHTA, CDR2 FQGNSA. CDR3 in amino acids: CASSARLAGAGDTQYF. CDR3 in DNA: TGTGCCAGCAGCGCCCGACTAGCGGGAGCCGGAGATACGCAGTATTTT.

The genes are TRBV7-3 and TRBJ2-7; D unresolved. Trimming left V 4 bases short and J 6 bases short, with 13 bases between. The CDR3 loop spans 13 amino acids. Germline lookup yields CDR1 SGHTA and CDR2 FQGTGA. The DNA for the CDR3 is TGTGCCAGCAGCTCAACGGACCTTTCCGAGCAGTACTTC. It encodes CASSSTDLSEQYF.

V usage is TRBV7-8 and J usage is TRBJ1-5; D is unresolved. CDR3 length: 14 amino acids. Germline loops: CDR1 SGHVS, CDR2 FQNEAQ. Trimming took 1 base from V and 4 from J, leaving 8 bases between them. CDR3 DNA: TGTGCCAGCAGCTTAGGGGCTGCGAATCAGCCCCAGCATTTT. Protein sequence: CASSLGAANQPQHF.

The chain links TRBV10-3 to TRBJ2-2; TRBD2 matches 7 bases. This CDR3 is 15 amino acids long. CDR1 is ENHRY and CDR2 is SYGVKD in the germline V gene. J gave up 5 bases and V 6 bases, and 9 bases lay outside the gene matches. Here the CDR3 DNA reads TGTGCCATCAGGAGCGGGACCCAGGGTACCGGGGAGCTGTTTTTT. Protein product: CAIRSGTQGTGELFF.

The rearrangement joins TRBV11-3 to TRBJ1-1, with 8 bases aligning to TRBD1. In germline, CDR1 is SGHNT, CDR2 YENEEA. The CDR3 has 16 residues. Trimming removed 2 bases from V and 1 base from J; junction bases left unmatched: 6. CDR3 in DNA: TGTGCCAGCAGCTTAAGGGGCGACAGGGGGAACACTGAAGCTTTCTTT. Translating gives CASSLRGDRGNTEAFF.

In DNA, the CDR3 is TGTGCCAGCCAACCGGGCCCGCTCACCGGGGAGCTGTTTTTT. This translates into CASQPGPLTGELFF. The V and J genes are TRBV19 and TRBJ2-2; D remains ambiguous. This CDR3 has 14 amino acids. Germline CDR1 LNHDA, CDR2 SQIVND (reference sequence). Trimming removed 9 bases at V and 4 bases at J, with 15 bases between.

The CDR3 region is CASSPPQGAKNIQYF. CDR3 nucleotide sequence: TGTGCCAGCTCACCTCCACAGGGGGCCAAAAACATTCAGTACTTC. The gene calls are TRBV18 and TRBJ2-4; 7 bases align to TRBD1. The CDR3 is 15 residues long. CDR1 and CDR2 from the germline V gene are KGHSH and LQKENI. The ends lost 3 bases at V and 1 base at J; junction bases unmatched: 3.

The chain uses TRBV19 and TRBJ1-3; D not resolved. Germline-derived CDR1 and CDR2 are LNHDA and SQIVND (reference sequence). The V end lost 2 bases, the J end lost 2 bases, and 7 bases lay between the germline ends. The CDR3 sequence is 14 residues long. The CDR3 sequence is CASSISVPGNTIYF. For the CDR3, the DNA is TGTGCCAGTAGTATATCCGTTCCTGGAAACACCATATATTTT.

This clone has just one count. The V and J genes are TRBV19 and TRBJ2-4; 7 positions match TRBD2. The V segment lost 2 bases and the J segment 15 bases; nucleotides outside the gene matches: 7. The CDR3 sequence is 12 residues long. Germline V gene lookup returns CDR1 LNHDA and CDR2 SQIVND (reference sequence). CDR3 loop: CASSIRAGNWYF. In DNA form, the CDR3 reads TGTGCCAGTAGTATACGAGCGGGAAATTGGTACTTC.

This chain connects TRBV5-8 to TRBJ1-2; tentatively, D is TRBD1 (5 bases). This CDR3 has 15 amino acids. Germline V gene lookup returns CDR1 SGHTS and CDR2 YDEGEE. V shed 0 bases and J shed 6 bases, with 15 bases lying between them. The CDR3 here is CASSLAWQGGDGYTF. As DNA, the CDR3 is TGTGCCAGCAGCTTGGCCTGGCAGGGAGGGGATGGCTACACCTTC.